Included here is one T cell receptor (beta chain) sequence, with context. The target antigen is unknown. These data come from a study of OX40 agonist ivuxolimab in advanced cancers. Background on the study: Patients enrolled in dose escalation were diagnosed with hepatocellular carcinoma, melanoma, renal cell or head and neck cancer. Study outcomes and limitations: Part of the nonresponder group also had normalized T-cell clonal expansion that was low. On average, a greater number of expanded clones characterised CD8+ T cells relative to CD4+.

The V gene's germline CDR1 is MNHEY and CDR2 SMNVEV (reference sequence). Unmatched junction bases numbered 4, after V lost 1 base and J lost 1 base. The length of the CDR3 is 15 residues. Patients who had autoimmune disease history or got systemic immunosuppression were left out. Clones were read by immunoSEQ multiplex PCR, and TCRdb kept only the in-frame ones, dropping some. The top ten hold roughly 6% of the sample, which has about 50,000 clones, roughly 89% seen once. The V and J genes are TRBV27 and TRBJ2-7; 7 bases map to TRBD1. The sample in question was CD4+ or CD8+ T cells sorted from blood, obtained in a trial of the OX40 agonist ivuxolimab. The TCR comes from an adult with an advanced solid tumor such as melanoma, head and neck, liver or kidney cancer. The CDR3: CASSLFGTASYEQYF. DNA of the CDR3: TGTGCCAGCAGTTTATTCGGGACAGCATCCTACGAGCAGTACTTC.